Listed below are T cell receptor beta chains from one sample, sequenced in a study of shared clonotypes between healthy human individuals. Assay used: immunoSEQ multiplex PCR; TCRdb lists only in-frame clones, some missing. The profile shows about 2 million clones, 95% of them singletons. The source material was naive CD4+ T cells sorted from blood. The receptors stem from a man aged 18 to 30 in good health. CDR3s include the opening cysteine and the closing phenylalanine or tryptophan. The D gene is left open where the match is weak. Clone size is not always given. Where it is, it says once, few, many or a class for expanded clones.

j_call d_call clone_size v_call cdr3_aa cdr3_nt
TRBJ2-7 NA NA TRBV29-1 CSVFGQSYEQYF TGCAGCGTGTTCGGACAGAGCTACGAGCAGTACTTC
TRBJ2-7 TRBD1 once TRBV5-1 CASSTWTGFPYEQYF TGCGCCAGCAGCACATGGACAGGGTTCCCCTACGAGCAGTACTTC
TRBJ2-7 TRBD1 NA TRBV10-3 CATETGNHEQYF TGTGCTACGGAGACAGGGAACCACGAGCAGTACTTC
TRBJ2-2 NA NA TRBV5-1 CASSLIGEVSGELFF TGCGCCAGCAGCTTGATAGGGGAAGTATCCGGGGAGCTGTTTTTT
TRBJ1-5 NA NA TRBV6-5 CASSYTQGQPQHF TGTGCCAGCAGTTACACTCAGGGTCAGCCCCAGCATTTT
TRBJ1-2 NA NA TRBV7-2 CASSPEVVGGYGYTF TGTGCCAGCAGCCCTGAGGTCGTAGGCGGCTATGGCTACACCTTC
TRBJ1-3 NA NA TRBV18 CASSPSSAGNTIYF TGTGCCAGCTCACCCTCTTCCGCTGGAAACACCATATATTTT
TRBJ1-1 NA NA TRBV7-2 CASSLVQGRNTEAFF TGTGCCAGCAGCTTAGTCCAGGGGAGGAACACTGAAGCTTTCTTT
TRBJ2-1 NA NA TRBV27 CASSLQREQFF TGTGCCAGCAGTCTCCAGCGGGAGCAGTTCTTC
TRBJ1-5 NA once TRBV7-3 CASSFGTDLGNQPQHF TGTGCCAGCAGCTTTGGAACCGATTTAGGCAATCAGCCCCAGCATTTT
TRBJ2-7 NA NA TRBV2 CASSRQFSYEQYF TGTGCCAGCAGTCGACAGTTCTCCTACGAGCAGTACTTC
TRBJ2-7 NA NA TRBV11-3 CASSLGPTGNEGEQYF TGTGCCAGCAGCTTAGGCCCTACAGGGAATGAGGGGGAGCAGTACTTC
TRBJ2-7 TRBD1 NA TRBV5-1 CASSEGQGSSEQYF TGCGCCAGCAGCGAGGGACAGGGATCCTCCGAGCAGTACTTC
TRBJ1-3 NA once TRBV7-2 CASSLVAAGNTIYF TGTGCCAGCAGCTTGGTCGCAGCTGGAAACACCATATATTTT
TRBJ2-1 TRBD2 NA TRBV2 CASRGGLAGVGEQFF TGTGCCAGCAGAGGCGGACTAGCGGGAGTGGGTGAGCAGTTCTTC
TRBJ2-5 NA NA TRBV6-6 CASKLGEETQYF TGTGCCAGCAAACTAGGAGAAGAGACCCAGTACTTC
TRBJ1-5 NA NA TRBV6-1 CASSESTGIGSSQPQHF TGTGCCAGCAGTGAATCAACGGGGATAGGGTCCTCTCAGCCCCAGCATTTT
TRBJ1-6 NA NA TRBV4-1 CASSQPGPSSPLHF TGCGCCAGCAGCCAACCGGGCCCGAGTTCACCCCTCCACTTT
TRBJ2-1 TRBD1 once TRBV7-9 CASTTGGAPNEEQFF TGTGCCAGCACCACAGGGGGCGCGCCGAATGAAGAGCAGTTCTTC
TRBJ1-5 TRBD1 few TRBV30 CAWSVDRGFQPQHF TGTGCCTGGAGTGTGGACAGGGGGTTCCAGCCCCAGCATTTT
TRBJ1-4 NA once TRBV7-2 CASSLSVLVANEKLFF TGTGCCAGCAGCTTATCAGTCCTCGTGGCTAATGAAAAACTGTTTTTT
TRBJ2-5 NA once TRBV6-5 CASSSPGQQETQYF TGTGCCAGCAGTTCCCCGGGGCAGCAAGAGACCCAGTACTTC
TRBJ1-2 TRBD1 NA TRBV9 CASSVGSLGQGASGYTF TGTGCCAGCAGCGTAGGTTCCCTAGGTCAGGGGGCAAGTGGCTACACCTTC
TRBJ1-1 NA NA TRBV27 CASSHFRGEAFF TGTGCCAGCAGTCACTTCAGGGGAGAAGCTTTCTTT
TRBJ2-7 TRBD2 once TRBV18 CASSPSAGVSPYEQYF TGTGCCAGCTCACCATCGGCGGGAGTATCCCCCTACGAGCAGTACTTC
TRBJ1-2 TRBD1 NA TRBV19 CASSERTGWGYTF TGTGCCAGTAGTGAGAGGACAGGGTGGGGCTACACCTTC
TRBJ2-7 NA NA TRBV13 CASSLNRPVHEQYF TGTGCCAGCAGCTTGAATAGGCCGGTCCACGAGCAGTACTTC
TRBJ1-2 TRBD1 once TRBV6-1 CASSPRDRNFYGYTF TGTGCCAGCAGTCCCCGGGACAGAAACTTCTATGGCTACACCTTC
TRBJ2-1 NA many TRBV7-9 CASSLGPGNEQFF TGTGCCAGCAGCCTAGGACCGGGCAATGAGCAGTTCTTC
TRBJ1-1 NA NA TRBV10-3 CAITRDGNTEAFF TGTGCCATCACCAGAGACGGGAACACTGAAGCTTTCTTT
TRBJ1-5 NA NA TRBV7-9 CASSLEGDSNQPQHF TGTGCCAGCAGCTTGGAAGGGGATAGCAATCAGCCCCAGCATTTT
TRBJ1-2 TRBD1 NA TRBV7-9 CASSLVLGTGNGYTF TGTGCCAGCAGCTTAGTCCTCGGGACAGGGAATGGCTACACCTTC
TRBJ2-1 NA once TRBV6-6 CASSRGGSAYEQFF TGTGCCAGCAGTAGGGGTGGCTCGGCCTATGAGCAGTTCTTC
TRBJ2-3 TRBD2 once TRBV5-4 CASSIRTSGTDTQYF TGTGCCAGCAGCATTCGGACTAGCGGCACAGATACGCAGTATTTT
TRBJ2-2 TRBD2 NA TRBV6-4 CASSELASTGELFF TGTGCCAGCAGCGAACTAGCGTCCACCGGGGAGCTGTTTTTT
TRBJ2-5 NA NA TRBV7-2 CASSFLSGTLQETQYF TGTGCCAGCAGCTTTTTATCCGGGACTTTGCAAGAGACCCAGTACTTC
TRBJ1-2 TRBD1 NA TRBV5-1 CASRKQGLAHGYTF TGCGCCAGCAGAAAACAGGGGCTCGCTCATGGCTACACCTTC
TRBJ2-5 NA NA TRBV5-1 CATRPGPQETQYF TGCGCCACCAGACCGGGACCTCAAGAGACCCAGTACTTC
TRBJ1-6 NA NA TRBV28 CASSLLNVDSPLHF TGTGCCAGCAGTTTACTTAACGTGGATTCACCCCTCCACTTT
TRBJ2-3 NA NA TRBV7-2 CASSLVGGTATDTQYF TGTGCCAGCAGCTTAGTCGGCGGGACAGCCACAGATACGCAGTATTTT
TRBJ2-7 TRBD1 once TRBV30 CAWSFSRTGGEQYF TGTGCCTGGAGTTTCTCCCGGACAGGTGGCGAGCAGTACTTC
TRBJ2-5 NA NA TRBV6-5 CASSYRGTQYF TGTGCCAGCAGTTACCGGGGTACCCAGTACTTC
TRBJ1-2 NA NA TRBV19 CASSPQGPLYGYTF TGTGCCAGTAGTCCACAGGGACCCCTTTATGGCTACACCTTC